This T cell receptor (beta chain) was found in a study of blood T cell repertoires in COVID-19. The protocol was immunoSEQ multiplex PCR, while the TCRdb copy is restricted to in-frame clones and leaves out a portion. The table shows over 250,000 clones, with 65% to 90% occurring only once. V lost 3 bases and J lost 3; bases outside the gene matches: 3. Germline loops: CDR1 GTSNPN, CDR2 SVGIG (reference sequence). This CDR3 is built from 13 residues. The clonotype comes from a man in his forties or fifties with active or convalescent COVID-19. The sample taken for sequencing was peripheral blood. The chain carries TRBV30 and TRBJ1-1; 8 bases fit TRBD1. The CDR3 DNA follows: TGTGCCTGGAGGGGACAGGCCTACACTGAAGCTTTCTTT. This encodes CAWRGQAYTEAFF.